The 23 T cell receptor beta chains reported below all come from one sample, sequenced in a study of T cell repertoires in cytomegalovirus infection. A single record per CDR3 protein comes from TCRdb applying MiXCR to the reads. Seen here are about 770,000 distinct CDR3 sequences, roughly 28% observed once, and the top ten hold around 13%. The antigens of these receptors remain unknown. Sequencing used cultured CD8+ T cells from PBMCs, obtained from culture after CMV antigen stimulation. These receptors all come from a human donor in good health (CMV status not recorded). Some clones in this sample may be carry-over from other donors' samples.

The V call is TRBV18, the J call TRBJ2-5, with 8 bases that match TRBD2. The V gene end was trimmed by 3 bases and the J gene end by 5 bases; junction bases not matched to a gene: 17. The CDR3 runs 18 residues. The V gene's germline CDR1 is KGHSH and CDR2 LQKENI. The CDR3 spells CASSPTYRLARTRETQYF. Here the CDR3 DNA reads TGTGCCAGCTCACCGACCTACAGACTAGCGCGGACTCGGGAGACCCAGTACTTC.

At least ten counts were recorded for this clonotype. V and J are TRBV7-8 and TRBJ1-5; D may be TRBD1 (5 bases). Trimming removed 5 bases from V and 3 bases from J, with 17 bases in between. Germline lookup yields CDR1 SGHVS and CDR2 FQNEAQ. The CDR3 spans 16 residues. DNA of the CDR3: TGTGCCAGCAGCCTAAACATGGAGGGGAACAATCAGCCCCAGCATTTT. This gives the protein CASSLNMEGNNQPQHF.

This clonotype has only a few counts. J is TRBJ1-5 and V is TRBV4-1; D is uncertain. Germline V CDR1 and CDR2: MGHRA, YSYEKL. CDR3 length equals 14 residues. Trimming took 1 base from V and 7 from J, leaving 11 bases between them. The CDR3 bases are TGCGCCAGCAGCCAAGTGACTCTCTCGCAGCCCCAGCATTTT. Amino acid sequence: CASSQVTLSQPQHF.

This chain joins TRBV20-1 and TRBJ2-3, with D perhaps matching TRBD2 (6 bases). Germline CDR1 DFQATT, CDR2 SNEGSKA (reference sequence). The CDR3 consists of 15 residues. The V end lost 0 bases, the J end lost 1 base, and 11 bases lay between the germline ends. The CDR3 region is CSARELRGGTDTQYF. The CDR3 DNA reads TGCAGTGCTAGAGAATTGCGGGGTGGCACAGATACGCAGTATTTT.

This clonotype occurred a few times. The CDR3 coding sequence is TGTGCCAGCAGCCTCGGGACAGGGTATGGGGGAAACTATGGCTACACCTTC. As protein: CASSLGTGYGGNYGYTF. The genes are TRBV7-9 and TRBJ1-2; 9 nucleotides align to TRBD1. Germline V lookup: CDR1 SEHNR, CDR2 FQNEAQ (reference sequence). This CDR3 comprises 17 residues. V was pared by 5 bases and J by 2 bases, with 12 bases of the junction left unmatched.

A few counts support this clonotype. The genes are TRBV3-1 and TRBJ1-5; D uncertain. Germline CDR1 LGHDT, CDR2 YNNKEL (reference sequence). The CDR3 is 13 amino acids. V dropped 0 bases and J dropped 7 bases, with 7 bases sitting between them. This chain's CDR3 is CASSQDLFQPQHF. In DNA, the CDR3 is TGTGCCAGCAGCCAAGATCTGTTCCAGCCCCAGCATTTT.

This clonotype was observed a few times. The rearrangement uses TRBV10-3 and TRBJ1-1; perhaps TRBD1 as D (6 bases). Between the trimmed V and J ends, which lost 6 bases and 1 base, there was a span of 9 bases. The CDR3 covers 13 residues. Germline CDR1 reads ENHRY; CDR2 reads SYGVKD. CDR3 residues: CAISPDRNTEAFF. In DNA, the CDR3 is TGTGCCATCAGCCCGGACAGGAACACTGAAGCTTTCTTT.

CDR3 loop: CASSARTSGGYYNEQFF. The CDR3 DNA is TGTGCCAGCAGCGCGAGGACTAGCGGGGGATACTACAATGAGCAGTTCTTC. The genes are TRBV9 and TRBJ2-1; 13 bases map to TRBD2. After removal of 3 bases from V and 3 bases from J, the junction contained 6 bases not matched to a gene. Germline V lookup: CDR1 SGDLS, CDR2 YYNGEE. CDR3 length: 17 residues. Combining the CDR3 with reference TRBV9 and TRBJ2-1 gives the whole variable domain DSGVTQTPKHLITATGQRVTLRCSPRSGDLSVYWYQQSLDQGLQFLIQYYNGEERAKGNILERFSAQQFPDLHSELNLSSLELGDSALYFCASSARTSGGYYNEQFFGPGTRLTVL.

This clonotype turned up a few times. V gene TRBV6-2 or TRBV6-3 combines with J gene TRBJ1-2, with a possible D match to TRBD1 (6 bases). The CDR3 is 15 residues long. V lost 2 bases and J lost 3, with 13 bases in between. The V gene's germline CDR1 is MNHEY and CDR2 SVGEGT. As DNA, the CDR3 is TGTGCCAGCAGTTACGATTTGGCAGGGGACTATGGCTACACCTTC. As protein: CASSYDLAGDYGYTF.

CDR3 amino acids: CASSERDVASYNEQFF. The CDR3 DNA reads TGTGCCAGCAGCGAACGGGACGTCGCCTCCTACAATGAGCAGTTCTTC. The chain has TRBV7-9 and TRBJ2-1, with D perhaps given as TRBD1 or TRBD2 (5 bases each). Per germline, CDR1 SEHNR and CDR2 FQNEAQ (reference sequence). V dropped 5 bases and J dropped 0 bases, with 14 bases sitting between them. The length of the CDR3 is 16 residues.

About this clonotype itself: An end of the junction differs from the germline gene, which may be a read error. CDR3: CASTLGQGTQENQYF. The CDR3, as DNA: TGTGCCAGTACCCTGGGACAGGGGACACAAGAGAACCAGTACTTC. The gene calls are TRBV19 and TRBJ2-5; 10 bases are shared with TRBD1. CDR3 length: 15 amino acids. Germline V gene lookup returns CDR1 LNHDA and CDR2 SQIVND (reference sequence).

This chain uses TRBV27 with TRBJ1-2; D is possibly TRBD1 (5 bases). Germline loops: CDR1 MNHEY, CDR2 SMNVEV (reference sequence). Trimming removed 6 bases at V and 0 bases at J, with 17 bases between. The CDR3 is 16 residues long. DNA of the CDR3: TGTGCCAGCAGCCTCCGCCGGCAGGGATCTAACTATGGCTACACCTTC. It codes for CASSLRRQGSNYGYTF.

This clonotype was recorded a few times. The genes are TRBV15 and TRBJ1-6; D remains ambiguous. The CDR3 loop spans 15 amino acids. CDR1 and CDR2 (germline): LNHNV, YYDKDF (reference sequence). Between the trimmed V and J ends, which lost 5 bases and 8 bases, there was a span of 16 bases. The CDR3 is CATSGRRATYSPLHF. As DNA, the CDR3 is TGTGCCACCAGCGGTCGACGGGCTACCTATTCACCCCTCCACTTT.

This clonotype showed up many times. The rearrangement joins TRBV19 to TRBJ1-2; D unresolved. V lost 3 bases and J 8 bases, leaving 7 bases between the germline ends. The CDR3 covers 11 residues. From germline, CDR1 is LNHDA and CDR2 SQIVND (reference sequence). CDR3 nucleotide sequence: TGTGCCAGTAGTATCGGTTACGGCTACACCTTC. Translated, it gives CASSIGYGYTF.

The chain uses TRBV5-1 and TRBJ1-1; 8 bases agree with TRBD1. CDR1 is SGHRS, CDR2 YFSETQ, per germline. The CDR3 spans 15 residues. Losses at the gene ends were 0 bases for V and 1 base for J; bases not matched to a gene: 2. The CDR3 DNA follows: TGCGCCAGCAGCTTGGCTCAGGGGGCGAACACTGAAGCTTTCTTT. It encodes CASSLAQGANTEAFF.

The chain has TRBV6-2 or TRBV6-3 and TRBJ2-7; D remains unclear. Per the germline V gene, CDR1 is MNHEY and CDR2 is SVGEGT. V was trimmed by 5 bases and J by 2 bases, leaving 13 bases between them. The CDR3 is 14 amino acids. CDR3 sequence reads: CASSGPRAAYEQYV. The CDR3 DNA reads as TGTGCCAGCAGTGGACCCCGGGCCGCCTACGAGCAGTACGTC.

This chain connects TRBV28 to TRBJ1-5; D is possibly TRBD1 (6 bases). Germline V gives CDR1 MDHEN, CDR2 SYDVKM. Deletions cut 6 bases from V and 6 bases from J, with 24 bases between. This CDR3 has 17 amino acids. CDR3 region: CASSYFSSQGGFQPQHF. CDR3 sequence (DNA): TGTGCCAGCAGCTACTTCAGCTCACAGGGAGGTTTTCAGCCCCAGCATTTT.

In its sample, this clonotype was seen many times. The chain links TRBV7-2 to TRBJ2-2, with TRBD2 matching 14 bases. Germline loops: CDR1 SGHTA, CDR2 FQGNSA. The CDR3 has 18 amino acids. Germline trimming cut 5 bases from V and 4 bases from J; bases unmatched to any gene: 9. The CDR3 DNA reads TGTGCCAGCAGCCCGCCGCGGACTAGCGGGGGGCGCACCGGGGAGCTGTTTTTT. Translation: CASSPPRTSGGRTGELFF.

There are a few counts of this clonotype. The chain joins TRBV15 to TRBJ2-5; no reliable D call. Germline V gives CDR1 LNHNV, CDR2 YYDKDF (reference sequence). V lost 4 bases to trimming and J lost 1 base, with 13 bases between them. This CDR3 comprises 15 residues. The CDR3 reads CATSTTRSAQETQYF. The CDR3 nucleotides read TGTGCCACCAGCACAACGCGTAGTGCCCAAGAGACCCAGTACTTC. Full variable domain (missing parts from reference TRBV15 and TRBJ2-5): DAMVIQNPRYQVTQFGKPVTLSCSQTLNHNVMYWYQQKSSQAPKLLFHYYDKDFNNEADTPDNFQSRRPNTSFCFLDIRSPGLGDTAMYLCATSTTRSAQETQYFGPGTRLLVL.

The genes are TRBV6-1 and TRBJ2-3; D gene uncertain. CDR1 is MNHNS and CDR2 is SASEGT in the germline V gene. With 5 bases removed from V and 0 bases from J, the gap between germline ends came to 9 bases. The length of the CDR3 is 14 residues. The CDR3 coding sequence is TGTGCCAGCAGTTACGAAGTTAGCACAGATACGCAGTATTTT. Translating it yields CASSYEVSTDTQYF.

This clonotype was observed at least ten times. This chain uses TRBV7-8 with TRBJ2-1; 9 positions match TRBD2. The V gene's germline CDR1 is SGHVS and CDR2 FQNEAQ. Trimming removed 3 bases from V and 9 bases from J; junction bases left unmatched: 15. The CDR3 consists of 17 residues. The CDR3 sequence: CASSLRTSANIVGEQFF. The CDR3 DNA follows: TGTGCCAGCAGCTTGCGGACTAGCGCTAATATAGTGGGTGAGCAGTTCTTC.

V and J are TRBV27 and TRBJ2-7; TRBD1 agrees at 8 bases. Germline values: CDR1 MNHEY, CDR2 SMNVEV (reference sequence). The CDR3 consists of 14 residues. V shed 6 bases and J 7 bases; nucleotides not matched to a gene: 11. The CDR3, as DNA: TGTGCCAGCAGCTCCGGGACAGGACGGCTGGAGCAGTACTTC. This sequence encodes CASSSGTGRLEQYF.

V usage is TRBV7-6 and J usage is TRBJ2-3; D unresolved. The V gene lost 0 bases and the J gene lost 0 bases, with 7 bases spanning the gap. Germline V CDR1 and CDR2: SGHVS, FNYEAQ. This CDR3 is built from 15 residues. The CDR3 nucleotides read TGTGCCAGCAGCTTAGCGAGATTTAGCACAGATACGCAGTATTTT. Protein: CASSLARFSTDTQYF.